A single sample gave rise to the 14 T cell receptor beta chains below, sequenced in a study of technical replicates of blood from several donors. Clones were sequenced by immunoSEQ multiplex PCR, and TCRdb holds only the in-frame ones, with some missing. There are around 70,000 clones in the sample; 94% occur only once, and approximately 0.4% lies in the top ten. The sequencing input was T cells isolated from PBMCs. The receptors originated from a human donor in good health.

A note on this clone: A junction boundary mismatches the germline segment, possibly from a read error. This rearrangement joins TRBV7-7 to TRBJ2-7, with 9 bases fitting TRBD1. The V gene's germline CDR1 is SSHAT and CDR2 FNYEAQ (reference sequence). The CDR3 totals 18 residues. The CDR3 here is CASSHKSAPGQGLYEQYF. CDR3 DNA sequence: TGTGCTAGCAGCCACAAATCTGCCCCGGGACAGGGTCTCTACGAGCAGTACTTC.

This chain links TRBV19 with TRBJ1-3; TRBD1 matches at 11 bases. This CDR3 has 14 amino acids. Trimming at V came to 5 bases and at J to 7 bases, leaving 4 bases not matched to a gene. The germline V gene has CDR1 LNHDA and CDR2 SQIVND (reference sequence). The CDR3 sequence is CASSGQGARNTIYF. The CDR3 bases are TGTGCCAGTAGTGGACAGGGGGCAAGGAACACCATATATTTT.

The J gene is TRBJ2-3, the V gene TRBV4-3; possible D gene TRBD2, 5 bases. CDR3 length: 15 amino acids. V shed 4 bases and J shed 1 base, with 12 bases lying between them. Germline V gives CDR1 LGHNA, CDR2 YSLEER. DNA of the CDR3: TGCGCCAGCAGCCCAAATACTAGGCGCACAGATACGCAGTATTTT. Its protein is CASSPNTRRTDTQYF.

The chain recombines TRBV2 with TRBJ2-3; TRBD2 matches 10 bases. Germline V gene sequence: CDR1 SNHLY, CDR2 FYNNEI. This CDR3 is 15 amino acids long. V shed 7 bases, J shed 3 bases, and the junction held 7 bases outside the gene matches. The CDR3 bases are TGTGCCAGCATAAGAGGGACTAGCGCGACAGATACGCAGTATTTT. Translation gives CASIRGTSATDTQYF.

This clone was seen once. J is TRBJ2-7 and V is TRBV29-1; 7 positions agree with TRBD1. The J segment lost 1 base and the V segment lost 6 bases, leaving 6 bases of the junction unmatched. CDR1 is SQVTM and CDR2 is ANQGSEA in the germline V gene. The CDR3 contains 13 residues. Here the CDR3 DNA reads TGCAGCGTAGCCGGGACAGCGTCCTACGAGCAGTACTTC. Translating gives CSVAGTASYEQYF.

V is TRBV6-5 and J is TRBJ2-5, with 7 bases matching TRBD1. J gave up 10 bases and V 8 bases, and 10 bases lay outside the gene matches. The CDR3 extends over 12 amino acids. Looked up from germline, CDR1 is MNHEY and CDR2 is SVGAGI. The chain's CDR3 is CASRTGSLGQYF. CDR3 DNA sequence: TGTGCCAGCCGGACAGGCTCGTTGGGCCAGTACTTC.

The gene calls are TRBV18 and TRBJ1-5; D unclear. V gave up 6 bases and J gave up 1 base, with 13 bases separating them. Germline-derived CDR1 and CDR2 are KGHSH and LQKENI. This CDR3 spans 15 amino acids. The CDR3: CASSVNEGSNQPQHF. The DNA of the CDR3 is TGTGCCAGCTCCGTAAATGAGGGCAGCAATCAGCCCCAGCATTTT.

This rearrangement joins TRBV28 to TRBJ2-7, with D tentatively TRBD2 (5 bases). The V end lost 6 bases, the J end lost 4 bases, and 19 bases lay between the germline ends. This CDR3 region has 15 residues. CDR1 MDHEN and CDR2 SYDVKM come from the germline V gene. The CDR3 loop is CASRLGLLAGYEQYF. The CDR3 coding sequence is TGTGCCAGCAGACTAGGACTCCTGGCTGGTTACGAGCAGTACTTC. Full variable domain (missing parts from reference TRBV28 and TRBJ2-7): DVKVTQSSRYLVKRTGEKVFLECVQDMDHENMFWYRQDPGLGLRLIYFSYDVKMKEKGDIPEGYSVSREKKERFSLILESASTNQTSMYLCASRLGLLAGYEQYFGPGTRLTVT.

This clone was seen only once. The chain employs TRBV6-1 and TRBJ2-7; D is ambiguous. Germline CDR1 reads MNHNS; CDR2 reads SASEGT. The CDR3 length is 11 residues. Trimming removed 7 bases at V and 5 bases at J, with 9 bases between. The CDR3: CASTRFDEQYF. The CDR3 coding sequence is TGTGCCAGCACTAGGTTCGACGAGCAGTACTTC.

This clone is a singleton in its sample. The chain employs TRBV28 and TRBJ1-2, with a possible D match to TRBD1 (5 bases). The CDR3 contains 14 residues. CDR1 and CDR2 from the germline V gene are MDHEN and SYDVKM. V shed 5 bases and J shed 4 bases, with 14 bases lying between them. The CDR3 here is CASSRQLISYGYTF. For the CDR3, the DNA is TGTGCCAGCAGTAGACAGCTCATAAGCTATGGCTACACCTTC.

This CDR3 is CASSLGRRGNNEQFF. Written as DNA, the CDR3 is TGTGCCAGCAGCTTAGGTCGCAGGGGCAACAATGAGCAGTTCTTC. The genes are TRBV7-2 and TRBJ2-1, with TRBD1 as a possible D gene (6 bases). CDR1 and CDR2 from the germline V gene are SGHTA and FQGNSA. Trimming shortened V by 1 base and J by 5 bases, and 12 bases separated the two germline ends. This CDR3 comprises 15 residues.

V gene TRBV19 combines with J gene TRBJ1-3; 7 nucleotides match TRBD1. CDR3 length: 12 residues. Germline V CDR1 and CDR2: LNHDA, SQIVND (reference sequence). V lost 4 bases and J lost 12; bases outside the gene matches: 6. This CDR3 reads CASSNRQGGIYF. In DNA form, the CDR3 reads TGTGCCAGTAGTAACCGACAGGGCGGCATATATTTT.

CDR3 sequence (DNA): TGTGCCAGCAGTTTATACAGGGGCGACTATGGCTACACCTTC. This gives the protein CASSLYRGDYGYTF. The chain couples TRBV28 to TRBJ1-2; 7 bases match TRBD1. There are 14 residues in the CDR3. V gave up 1 base and J gave up 3 bases; unmatched junction bases: 2. The germline V gene encodes CDR1 MDHEN and CDR2 SYDVKM.

In its sample, this clone was seen a few times. The chain combines TRBV7-8 with TRBJ1-1; 7 nucleotides line up with TRBD1. The CDR3 runs to 15 residues. V shed 1 base and J 4 bases; nucleotides not matched to a gene: 6. Looked up from germline, CDR1 is SGHVS and CDR2 is FQNEAQ. The CDR3: CASSLGRGQSTEAFF. CDR3 nucleotide sequence: TGTGCCAGCAGCTTAGGAAGGGGACAGTCCACTGAAGCTTTCTTT.